This TCR beta chain emerged from a study of cytomegalovirus exposure and HLA in healthy donors. Study-wide findings and caveats: In vitro work confirmed that three CMV-associated chains recognize CMV antigens. Looking again later, the authors saw that most CMV-associated TCR beta chains seemed HLA-restricted.

V was shortened by 0 bases and J by 7 bases, with 4 bases between the two germline ends. Germline V lookup: CDR1 SNHLY, CDR2 FYNNEI. CDR3 length: 12 amino acids. The donors comprised healthy bone marrow donors. Primers included in the PCR were 60 Vbeta and 13 Jbeta primers. Some clones are missing from TCRdb's copy, which holds only in-frame ones; the method was immunoSEQ multiplex PCR. The table has over 150,000 clones, about 81% seen once. Points on this clone: Its antigen is unidentified.

The chain carries TRBV2 and TRBJ1-5, with D unclear. Specimen: PBMCs. This clonotype was sampled from a woman aged 18-29 years in good health and CMV-seronegative. The CDR3 DNA is TGTGCCAGCAGTGAAGCTCGGCAGCCCCAGCATTTT. It codes for CASSEARQPQHF.